This TCR beta chain was identified in a study of vaccination effects on CD4 cells after COVID-19. Across the whole study: It was two doses of either the BNT162b2 or mRNA-1273 vaccine that participants received.

A word on this clone: What it binds is unknown.

Measured with immunoSEQ multiplex PCR; TCRdb has only the in-frame clones, and not every one. The sample has around 63,000 clones; 60% to 80% are singletons. After expansion with viral peptide pools in the ViraFEST assay, antigen-specific CD4+ T cells were sequenced. CD4+ T cells were isolated after less than 12 days of culture. None of the vaccinated had previously contracted SARS-CoV-2, and their nucleocapsid antibodies tested negative. For each well, some 1.9 million PBMC were cultured with around 10 IU/ml IL-2 and about 9.9 ug/ml peptides. Regarding the study as a whole: Marked contraction was observed in infection-induced and vaccine-induced clones late after vaccination.

V dropped 4 bases and J dropped 7 bases, with 11 bases sitting between them. Germline V gene data show CDR1 as MNHEY and CDR2 as SMNVEV (reference sequence). The CDR3 contains 13 residues. This sequence originates from a human donor who received a COVID-19 vaccine. This chain links TRBV27 with TRBJ1-5; D is possibly TRBD1 (6 bases). Here the sequenced sample was CD4+ T cells from PBMCs cultured with HCoV-OC43 spike peptides, taken before COVID-19 vaccination. The subset is: HCoV-OC43 spike overlapping peptide pool stimulation. CDR3 sequence: CASSSTGWQPQHF. CDR3 nucleotide sequence: TGTGCCAGCAGTTCCACAGGGTGGCAGCCCCAGCATTTT.